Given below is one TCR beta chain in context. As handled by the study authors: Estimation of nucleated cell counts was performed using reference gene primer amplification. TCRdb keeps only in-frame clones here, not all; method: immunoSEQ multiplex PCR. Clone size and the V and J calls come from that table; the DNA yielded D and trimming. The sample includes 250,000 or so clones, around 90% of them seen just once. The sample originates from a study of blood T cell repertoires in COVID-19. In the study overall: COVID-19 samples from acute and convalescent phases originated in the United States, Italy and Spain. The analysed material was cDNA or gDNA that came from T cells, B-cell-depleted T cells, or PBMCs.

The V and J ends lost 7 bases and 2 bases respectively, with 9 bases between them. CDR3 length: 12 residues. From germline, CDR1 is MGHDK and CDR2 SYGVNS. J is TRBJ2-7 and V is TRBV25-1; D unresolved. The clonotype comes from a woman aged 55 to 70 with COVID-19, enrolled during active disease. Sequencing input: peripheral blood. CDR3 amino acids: CASNGGAYEQYF. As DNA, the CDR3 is TGTGCCAGCAATGGCGGTGCCTACGAGCAGTACTTC.